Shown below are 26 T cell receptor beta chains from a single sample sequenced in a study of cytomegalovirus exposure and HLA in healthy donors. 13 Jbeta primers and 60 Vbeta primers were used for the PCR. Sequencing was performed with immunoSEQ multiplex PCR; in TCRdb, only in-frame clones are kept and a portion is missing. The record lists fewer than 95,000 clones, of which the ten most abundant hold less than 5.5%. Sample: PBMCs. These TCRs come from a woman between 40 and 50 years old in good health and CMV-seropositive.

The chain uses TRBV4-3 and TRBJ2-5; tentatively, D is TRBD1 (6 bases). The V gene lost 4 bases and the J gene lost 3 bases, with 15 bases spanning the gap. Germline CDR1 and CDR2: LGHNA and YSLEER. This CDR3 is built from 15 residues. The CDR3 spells CASSPSFRTEETQYF. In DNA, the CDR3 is TGCGCCAGCAGCCCGTCCTTTAGGACAGAAGAGACCCAGTACTTC.

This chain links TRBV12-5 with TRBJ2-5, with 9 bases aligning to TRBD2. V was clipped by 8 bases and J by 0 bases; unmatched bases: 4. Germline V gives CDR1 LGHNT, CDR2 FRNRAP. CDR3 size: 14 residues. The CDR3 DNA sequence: TGTGCTAGTCAAGCTAGCGGGAACCAAGAGACCCAGTACTTC. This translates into CASQASGNQETQYF. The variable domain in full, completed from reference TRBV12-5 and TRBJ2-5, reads DARVTQTPRHKVTEMGQEVTMRCQPILGHNTVFWYRQTMMQGLELLAYFRNRAPLDDSGMPKDRFSAEMPDATLATLKIQPSEPRDSAVYFCASQASGNQETQYFGPGTRLLVL.

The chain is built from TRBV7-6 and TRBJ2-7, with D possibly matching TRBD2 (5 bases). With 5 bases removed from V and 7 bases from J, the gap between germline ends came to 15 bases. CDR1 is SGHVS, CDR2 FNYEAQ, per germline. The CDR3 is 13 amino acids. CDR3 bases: TGTGCCAGCAGCCGAGGGAGTGGCTCGGAGCAGTACTTC. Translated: CASSRGSGSEQYF.

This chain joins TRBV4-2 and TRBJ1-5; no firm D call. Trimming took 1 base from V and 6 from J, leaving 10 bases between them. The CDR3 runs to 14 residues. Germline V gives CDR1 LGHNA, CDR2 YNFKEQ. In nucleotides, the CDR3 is TGTGCCAGCAGCCAAGGAGGGAATAGTCAGCCCCAGCATTTT. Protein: CASSQGGNSQPQHF.

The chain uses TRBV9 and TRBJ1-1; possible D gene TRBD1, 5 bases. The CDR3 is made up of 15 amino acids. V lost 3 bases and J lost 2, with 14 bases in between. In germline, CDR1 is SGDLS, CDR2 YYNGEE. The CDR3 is CASSAPVGANTEAFF. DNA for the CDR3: TGTGCCAGCAGCGCCCCGGTTGGGGCTAACACTGAAGCTTTCTTT.

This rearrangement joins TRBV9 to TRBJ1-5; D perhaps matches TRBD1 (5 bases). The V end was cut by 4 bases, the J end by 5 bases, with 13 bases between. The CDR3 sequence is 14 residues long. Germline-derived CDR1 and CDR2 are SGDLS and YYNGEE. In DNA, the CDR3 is TGTGCCAGCAGCCGGCAGGGAGGTGATCAGCCCCAGCATTTT. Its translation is CASSRQGGDQPQHF.

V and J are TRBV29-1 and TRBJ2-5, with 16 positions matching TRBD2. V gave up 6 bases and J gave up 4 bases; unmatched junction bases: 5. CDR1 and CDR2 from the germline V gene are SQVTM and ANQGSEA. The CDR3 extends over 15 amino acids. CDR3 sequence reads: CSVAGTSGGGETQYF. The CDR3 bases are TGCAGCGTAGCCGGGACTAGCGGGGGGGGAGAGACCCAGTACTTC.

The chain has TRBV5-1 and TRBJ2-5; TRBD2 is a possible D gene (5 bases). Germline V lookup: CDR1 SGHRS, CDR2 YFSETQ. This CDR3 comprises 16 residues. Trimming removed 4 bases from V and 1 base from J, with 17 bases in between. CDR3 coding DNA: TGCGCCAGCAGCCCCGGGGTAAATAACGGCCAAGAGACCCAGTACTTC. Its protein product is CASSPGVNNGQETQYF.

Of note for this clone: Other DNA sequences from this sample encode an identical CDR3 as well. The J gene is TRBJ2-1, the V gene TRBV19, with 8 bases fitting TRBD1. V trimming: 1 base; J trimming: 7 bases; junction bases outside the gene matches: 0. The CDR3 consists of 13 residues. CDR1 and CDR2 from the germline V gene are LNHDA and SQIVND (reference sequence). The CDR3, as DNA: TGTGCCAGTAGTATAGGGACAGGGAATGAGCAGTTCTTC. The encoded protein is CASSIGTGNEQFF.

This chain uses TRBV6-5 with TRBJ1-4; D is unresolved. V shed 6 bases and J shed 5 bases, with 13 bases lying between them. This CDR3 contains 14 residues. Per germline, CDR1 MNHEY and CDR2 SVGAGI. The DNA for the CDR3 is TGTGCCAGCAGACTGGACGGAGGGAATGAAAAACTGTTTTTT. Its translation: CASRLDGGNEKLFF.

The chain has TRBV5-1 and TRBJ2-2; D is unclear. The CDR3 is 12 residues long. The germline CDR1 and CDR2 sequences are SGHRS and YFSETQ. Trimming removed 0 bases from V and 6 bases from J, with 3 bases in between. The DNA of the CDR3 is TGCGCCAGCAGCTTGGAGCCCGGGGAGCTGTTTTTT. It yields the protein CASSLEPGELFF.

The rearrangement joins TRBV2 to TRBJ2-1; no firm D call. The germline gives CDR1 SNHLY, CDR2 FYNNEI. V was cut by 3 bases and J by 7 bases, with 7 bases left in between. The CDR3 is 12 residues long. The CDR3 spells CASSDSINEQFF. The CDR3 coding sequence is TGTGCCAGCAGTGATTCTATTAATGAGCAGTTCTTC.

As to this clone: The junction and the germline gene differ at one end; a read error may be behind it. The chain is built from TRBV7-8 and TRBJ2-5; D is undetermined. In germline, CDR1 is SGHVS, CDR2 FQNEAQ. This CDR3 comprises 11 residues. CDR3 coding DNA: TGTGCCAGCAGCTACCTTACTACCCCGTACTTC. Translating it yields CASSYLTTPYF.

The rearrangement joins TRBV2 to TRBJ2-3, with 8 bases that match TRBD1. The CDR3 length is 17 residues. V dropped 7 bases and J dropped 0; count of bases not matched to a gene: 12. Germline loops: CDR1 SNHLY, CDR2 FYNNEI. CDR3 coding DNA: TGTGCCAGCACCCTGGACAGGGCCAACCCTAGCACAGATACGCAGTATTTT. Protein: CASTLDRANPSTDTQYF.

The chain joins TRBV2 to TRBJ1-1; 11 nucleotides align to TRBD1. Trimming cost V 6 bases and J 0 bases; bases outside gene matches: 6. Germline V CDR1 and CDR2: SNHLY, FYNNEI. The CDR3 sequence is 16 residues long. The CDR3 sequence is CASRDRTGGLNTEAFF. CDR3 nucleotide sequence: TGTGCCAGCAGAGACCGGACAGGGGGCTTGAACACTGAAGCTTTCTTT. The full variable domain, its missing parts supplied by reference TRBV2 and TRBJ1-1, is EPEVTQTPSHQVTQMGQEVILRCVPISNHLYFYWYRQILGQKVEFLVSFYNNEISEKSEIFDDQFSVERPDGSNFTLKIRSTKLEDSAMYFCASRDRTGGLNTEAFFGQGTRLTVV.

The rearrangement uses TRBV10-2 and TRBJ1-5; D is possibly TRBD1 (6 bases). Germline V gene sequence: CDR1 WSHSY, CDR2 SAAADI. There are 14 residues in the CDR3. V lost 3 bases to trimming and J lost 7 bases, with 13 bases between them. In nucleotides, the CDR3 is TGCGCCAGCAGTGATGGGACAAGGGAGCAGCCCCAGCATTTT. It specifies CASSDGTREQPQHF.

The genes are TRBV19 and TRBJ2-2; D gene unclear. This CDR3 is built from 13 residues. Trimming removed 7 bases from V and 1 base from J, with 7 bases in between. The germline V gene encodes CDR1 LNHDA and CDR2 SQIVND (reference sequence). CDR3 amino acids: CASNPKNTGELFF. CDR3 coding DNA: TGTGCCAGTAACCCTAAGAACACCGGGGAGCTGTTTTTT.

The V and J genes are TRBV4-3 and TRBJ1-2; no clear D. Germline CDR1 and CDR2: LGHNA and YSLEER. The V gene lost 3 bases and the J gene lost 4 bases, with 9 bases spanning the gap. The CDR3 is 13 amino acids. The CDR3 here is CASSQEVTYGYTF. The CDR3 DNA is TGCGCCAGCAGCCAGGAGGTTACCTATGGCTACACCTTC.

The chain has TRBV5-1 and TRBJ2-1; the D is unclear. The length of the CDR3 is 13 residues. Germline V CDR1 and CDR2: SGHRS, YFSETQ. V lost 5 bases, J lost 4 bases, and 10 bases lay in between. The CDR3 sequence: CASSLVSYNEQFF. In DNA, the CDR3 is TGCGCCAGCAGTCTAGTTTCGTACAATGAGCAGTTCTTC. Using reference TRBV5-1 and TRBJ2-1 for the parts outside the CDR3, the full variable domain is KAGVTQTPRYLIKTRGQQVTLSCSPISGHRSVSWYQQTPGQGLQFLFEYFSETQRNKGNFPGRFSGRQFSNSRSEMNVSTLELGDSALYLCASSLVSYNEQFFGPGTRLTVL.

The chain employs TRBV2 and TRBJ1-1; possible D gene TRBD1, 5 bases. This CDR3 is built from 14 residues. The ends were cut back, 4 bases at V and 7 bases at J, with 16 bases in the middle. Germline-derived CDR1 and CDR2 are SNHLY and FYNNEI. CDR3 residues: CASSVRRVAGEAFF. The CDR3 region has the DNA TGTGCCAGCAGTGTACGCAGGGTGGCAGGTGAAGCTTTCTTT.

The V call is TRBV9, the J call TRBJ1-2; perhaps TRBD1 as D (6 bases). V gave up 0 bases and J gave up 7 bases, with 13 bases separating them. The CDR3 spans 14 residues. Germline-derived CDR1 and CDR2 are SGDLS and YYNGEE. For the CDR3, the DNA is TGTGCCAGCAGCGTAGCTGTACAGGGCCCTGGCTACACCTTC. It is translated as CASSVAVQGPGYTF.

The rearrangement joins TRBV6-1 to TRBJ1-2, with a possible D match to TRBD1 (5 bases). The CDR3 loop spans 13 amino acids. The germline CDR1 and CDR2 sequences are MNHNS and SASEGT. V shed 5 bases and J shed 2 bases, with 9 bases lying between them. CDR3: CASSPRTNYGYTF. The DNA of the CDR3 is TGTGCCAGCAGTCCCCGGACAAACTATGGCTACACCTTC.

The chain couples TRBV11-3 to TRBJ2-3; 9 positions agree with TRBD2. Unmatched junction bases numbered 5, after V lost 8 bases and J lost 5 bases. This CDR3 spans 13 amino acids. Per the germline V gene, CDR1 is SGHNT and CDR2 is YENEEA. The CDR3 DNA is TGTGCCAGCGGTATAGCGGGAGTAGATACGCAGTATTTT. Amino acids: CASGIAGVDTQYF. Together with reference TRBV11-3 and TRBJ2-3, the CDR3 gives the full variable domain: EAGVVQSPRYKIIEKKQPVAFWCNPISGHNTLYWYLQNLGQGPELLIRYENEEAVDDSQLPKDRFSAERLKGVDSTLKIQPAELGDSAVYLCASGIAGVDTQYFGPGTRLTVL.

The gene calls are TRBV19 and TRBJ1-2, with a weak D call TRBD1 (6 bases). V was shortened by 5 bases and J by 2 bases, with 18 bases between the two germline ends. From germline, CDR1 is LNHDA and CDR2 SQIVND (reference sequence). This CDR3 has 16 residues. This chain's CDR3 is CASSSPNRELNYGYTF. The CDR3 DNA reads TGTGCCAGTAGTTCCCCCAACAGGGAGCTCAACTATGGCTACACCTTC.

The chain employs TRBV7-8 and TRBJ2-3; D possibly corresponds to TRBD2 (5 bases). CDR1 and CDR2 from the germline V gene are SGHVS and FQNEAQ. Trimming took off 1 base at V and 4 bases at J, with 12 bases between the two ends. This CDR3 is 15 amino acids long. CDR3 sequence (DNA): TGTGCCAGCAGCTTAGGCATCGCGAGGGCAGATACGCAGTATTTT. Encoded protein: CASSLGIARADTQYF.

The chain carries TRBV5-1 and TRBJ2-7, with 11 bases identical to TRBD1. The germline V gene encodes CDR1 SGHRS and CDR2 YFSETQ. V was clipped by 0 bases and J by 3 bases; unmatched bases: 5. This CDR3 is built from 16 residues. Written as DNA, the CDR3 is TGCGCCAGCAGCTTGGACCCCGGGACAGGGGGCTACGAGCAGTACTTC. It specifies CASSLDPGTGGYEQYF.